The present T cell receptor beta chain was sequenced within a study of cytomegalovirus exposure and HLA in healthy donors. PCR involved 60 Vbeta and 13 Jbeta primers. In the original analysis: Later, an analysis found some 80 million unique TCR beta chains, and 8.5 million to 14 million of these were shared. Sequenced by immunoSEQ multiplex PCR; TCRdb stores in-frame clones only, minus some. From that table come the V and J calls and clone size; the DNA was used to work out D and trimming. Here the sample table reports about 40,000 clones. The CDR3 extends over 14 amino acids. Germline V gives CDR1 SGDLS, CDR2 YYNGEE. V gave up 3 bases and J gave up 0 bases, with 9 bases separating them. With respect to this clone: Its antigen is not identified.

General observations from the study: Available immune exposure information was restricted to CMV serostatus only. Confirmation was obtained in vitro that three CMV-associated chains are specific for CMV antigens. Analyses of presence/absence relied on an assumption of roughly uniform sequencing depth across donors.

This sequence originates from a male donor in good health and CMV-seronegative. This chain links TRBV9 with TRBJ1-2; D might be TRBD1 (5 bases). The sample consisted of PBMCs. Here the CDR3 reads CASSEDTTNYGYTF. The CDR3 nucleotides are TGTGCCAGCAGCGAGGACACCACTAACTATGGCTACACCTTC.